Below are 13 T cell receptor beta chains sequenced from a single sample in a study of cytomegalovirus exposure and HLA in healthy donors. In the PCR, 60 Vbeta and 13 Jbeta primers were used. Clones were read by immunoSEQ multiplex PCR, and TCRdb kept only the in-frame ones, dropping some. The data hold some 80,000 clones, with approximately 80% observed a single time. Sequences were obtained from PBMCs. Source of these receptors: a man aged 35 to 55 in good health and CMV-seronegative.

CDR3 amino acids: CASSPRGVNYGYTF. CDR3 DNA sequence: TGTGCCAGCTCACCAAGGGGTGTTAACTATGGCTACACCTTC. The chain links TRBV18 to TRBJ1-2; maybe TRBD1 (5 bases). Per the germline V gene, CDR1 is KGHSH and CDR2 is LQKENI. The CDR3 loop spans 14 amino acids. Trimming shortened V by 2 bases and J by 1 base, and 8 bases separated the two germline ends.

The chain recombines TRBV6-5 with TRBJ1-1, with 12 bases that match TRBD1. V shed 2 bases, J shed 2 bases, and the junction held 0 bases outside the gene matches. CDR1 and CDR2 from the germline V gene are MNHEY and SVGAGI. The CDR3 has 15 residues. CDR3 DNA sequence: TGTGCCAGCAGTTACGGGACAGGGGGCAACACTGAAGCTTTCTTT. Protein sequence: CASSYGTGGNTEAFF.

CDR3 protein: CASSFRGRLRQPQHF. The DNA of the CDR3 is TGTGCCAGCAGTTTCAGGGGGCGACTACGCCAGCCCCAGCATTTT. This sequence joins TRBV28 and TRBJ1-5; 8 bases match TRBD1. V shed 3 bases and J 7 bases; nucleotides not matched to a gene: 8. The germline gives CDR1 MDHEN, CDR2 SYDVKM. The CDR3 is 15 residues long.

A word on this clone: The junction does not match germline at one end; this may be a read error. The chain joins TRBV14 to TRBJ2-7, with D tentatively TRBD2 (5 bases). CDR1 and CDR2 (germline): SGHDN, FVKESK. CDR3 size: 13 residues. The CDR3 sequence: CASNQGLREEQYF. In nucleotides, the CDR3 is TGTGCCAGCAACCAAGGGTTGAGGGAAGAGCAGTACTTC.

V and J are TRBV5-6 and TRBJ2-1, with 12 bases fitting TRBD2. CDR3 size: 15 residues. V was clipped by 1 base and J by 9 bases; unmatched bases: 5. Germline CDR1 SGHDT, CDR2 YYEEEE. The CDR3 is CASSLLAGGPSEQFF. DNA for the CDR3: TGTGCCAGCAGCTTGCTAGCGGGGGGGCCGAGTGAGCAGTTCTTC. Using reference TRBV5-6 and TRBJ2-1 for the parts outside the CDR3, the full variable domain is DAGVTQSPTHLIKTRGQQVTLRCSPKSGHDTVSWYQQALGQGPQFIFQYYEEEERQRGNFPDRFSGHQFPNYSSELNVNALLLGDSALYLCASSLLAGGPSEQFFGPGTRLTVL.

This rearrangement joins TRBV19 to TRBJ1-6; D call uncertain. This CDR3 is built from 14 residues. Trimming pared 2 bases from V and 9 bases from J, leaving 11 bases between. Germline V gene sequence: CDR1 LNHDA, CDR2 SQIVND (reference sequence). CDR3 region: CASSILPNSSPLHF. For the CDR3, the DNA is TGTGCCAGTAGTATACTACCCAATTCTTCACCCCTCCACTTT.

The genes are TRBV6-6 and TRBJ2-3, with 12 positions matching TRBD2. Germline V gene sequence: CDR1 MNHNY, CDR2 SVGAGI (reference sequence). The CDR3 contains 15 residues. Trimming took 5 bases from V and 5 from J; bases not matched to a gene: 5. Here the CDR3 DNA reads TGTGCCAGCAGTGGGCTAGCGGGGGGGCGAGATACGCAGTATTTT. Residues: CASSGLAGGRDTQYF.

V and J are TRBV7-9 and TRBJ1-1, with D hard to call. V shed 3 bases and J shed 3 bases, with 5 bases lying between them. Germline-derived CDR1 and CDR2 are SEHNR and FQNEAQ (reference sequence). This CDR3 is built from 12 residues. The CDR3 bases are TGTGCCAGCAGCTTCTCCTACACTGAAGCTTTCTTT. It translates to CASSFSYTEAFF.

This clone has just a few counts. The genes are TRBV6-5 and TRBJ1-2; 8 bases match TRBD1. V dropped 0 bases and J dropped 1; count of bases not matched to a gene: 4. This CDR3 is built from 16 residues. In germline, CDR1 is MNHEY, CDR2 SVGAGI. Here the CDR3 DNA reads TGTGCCAGCAGTTACTCACGAACAGGGGGTAACTATGGCTACACCTTC. Translating it yields CASSYSRTGGNYGYTF.

This clone was observed a few times. The rearrangement links TRBV11-2 to TRBJ1-1, with no clear D. This CDR3 region has 11 residues. Germline V gene lookup returns CDR1 SGHAT and CDR2 FQNNGV. V lost 2 bases to trimming and J lost 11 bases, with 9 bases between them. The CDR3 sequence is CASSLNCEAFF. CDR3 DNA sequence: TGTGCCAGCAGCTTAAATTGCGAGGCTTTCTTT.

The chain has TRBV4-1 and TRBJ1-5, with D perhaps TRBD1 (6 bases). Germline lookup yields CDR1 MGHRA and CDR2 YSYEKL. The length of the CDR3 is 17 residues. V lost 0 bases to trimming and J lost 4 bases, with 16 bases between them. The CDR3 protein is CASSQDVQGGPNQPQHF. The CDR3 DNA reads TGCGCCAGCAGCCAAGATGTACAGGGTGGGCCAAATCAGCCCCAGCATTTT.

The rearrangement uses TRBV5-6 and TRBJ2-1; unclear D gene. CDR3 size: 15 residues. CDR1 is SGHDT, CDR2 YYEEEE, per germline. Trimming pared 4 bases from V and 3 bases from J, leaving 14 bases between. The CDR3 DNA follows: TGTGCCAGCAGCCCAGTAGAGCGATTCTACAATGAGCAGTTCTTC. Translation gives CASSPVERFYNEQFF.

This sequence joins TRBV11-2 and TRBJ2-2, with 7 bases fitting TRBD1. V trimming: 4 bases; J trimming: 0 bases; junction bases outside the gene matches: 11. Germline CDR1 and CDR2: SGHAT and FQNNGV. This CDR3 has 18 amino acids. The DNA of the CDR3 is TGTGCCAGCAGCTACGGGACAGATGAACGGTCGAACACCGGGGAGCTGTTTTTT. Translating gives CASSYGTDERSNTGELFF. Full variable domain (missing parts from reference TRBV11-2 and TRBJ2-2): EAGVAQSPRYKIIEKRQSVAFWCNPISGHATLYWYQQILGQGPKLLIQFQNNGVVDDSQLPKDRFSAERLKGVDSTLKIQPAKLEDSAVYLCASSYGTDERSNTGELFFGEGSRLTVL.